This record concerns one T cell receptor (beta chain) sequence. The CDR3 has 11 amino acids. The ends were cut back, 9 bases at V and 5 bases at J, with 10 bases in the middle. Repertoires were generated with immunoSEQ multiplex PCR, while TCRdb's copy carries only in-frame clones and drops some. The sample yields some 130,000 clones, 85% to 95% seen once. The sample is drawn from a study of T cell responses to AZD1222 COVID-19 vaccine. The material was peripheral blood, obtained 28 days after the second AZD1222 dose. The chain joins TRBV12-3 or TRBV12-4 to TRBJ1-2, with TRBD1 as a possible D gene (5 bases). The receptor comes from an adult who received the AZD1222 COVID-19 vaccine. The DNA for the CDR3 is TGTGCCAGTTCTGGGGGGTATGGCTACACCTTC. Its protein is CASSGGYGYTF.